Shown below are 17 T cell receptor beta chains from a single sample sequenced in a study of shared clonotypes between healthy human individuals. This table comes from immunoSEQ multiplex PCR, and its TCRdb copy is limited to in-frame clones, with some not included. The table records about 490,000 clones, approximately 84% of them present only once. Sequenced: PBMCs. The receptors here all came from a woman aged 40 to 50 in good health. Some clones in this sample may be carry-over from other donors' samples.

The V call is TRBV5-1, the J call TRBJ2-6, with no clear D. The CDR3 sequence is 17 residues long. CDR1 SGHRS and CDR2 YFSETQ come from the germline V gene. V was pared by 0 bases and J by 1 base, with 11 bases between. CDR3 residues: CASSLDGLGSGANVLTF. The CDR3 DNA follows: TGCGCCAGCAGCTTGGATGGTCTGGGGTCTGGGGCCAACGTCCTGACTTTC.

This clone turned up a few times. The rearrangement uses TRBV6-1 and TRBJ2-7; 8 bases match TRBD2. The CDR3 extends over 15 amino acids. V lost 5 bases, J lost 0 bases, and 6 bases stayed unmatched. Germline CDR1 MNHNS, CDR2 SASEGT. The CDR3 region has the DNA TGTGCCAGCAGTTCCGGACTAGCTCGCTCCTACGAGCAGTACTTC. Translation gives CASSSGLARSYEQYF.

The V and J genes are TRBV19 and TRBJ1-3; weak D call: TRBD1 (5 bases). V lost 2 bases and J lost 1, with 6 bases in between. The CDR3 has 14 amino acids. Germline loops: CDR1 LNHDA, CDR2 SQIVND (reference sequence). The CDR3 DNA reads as TGTGCCAGTAGTATATCAGGGTCTGGAAACACCATATATTTT. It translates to CASSISGSGNTIYF.

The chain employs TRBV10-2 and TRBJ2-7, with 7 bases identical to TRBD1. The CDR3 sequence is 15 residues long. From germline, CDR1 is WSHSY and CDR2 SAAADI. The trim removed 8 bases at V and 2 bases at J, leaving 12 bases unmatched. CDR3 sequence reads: CASADRAQGPYEQYF. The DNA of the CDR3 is TGCGCCAGCGCTGACAGGGCCCAGGGTCCCTACGAGCAGTACTTC.

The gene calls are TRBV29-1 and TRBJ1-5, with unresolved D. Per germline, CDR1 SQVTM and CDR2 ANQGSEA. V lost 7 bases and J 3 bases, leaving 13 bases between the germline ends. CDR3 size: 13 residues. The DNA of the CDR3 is TGCAGCGCAACGGATGACCCCAATCAGCCCCAGCATTTT. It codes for CSATDDPNQPQHF.

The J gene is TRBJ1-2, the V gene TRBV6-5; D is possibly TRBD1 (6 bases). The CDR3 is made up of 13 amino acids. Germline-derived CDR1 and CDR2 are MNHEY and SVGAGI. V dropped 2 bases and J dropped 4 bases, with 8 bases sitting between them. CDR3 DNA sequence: TGTGCCAGCAGTTACCAGGGGAGCTATGGCTACACCTTC. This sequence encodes CASSYQGSYGYTF.

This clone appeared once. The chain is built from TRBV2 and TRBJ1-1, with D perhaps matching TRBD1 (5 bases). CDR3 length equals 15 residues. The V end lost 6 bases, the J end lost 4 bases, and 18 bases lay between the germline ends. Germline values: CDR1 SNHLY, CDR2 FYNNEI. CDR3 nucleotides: TGTGCCAGCAGGAGGGGCAACCTCGGGGGCACTGAAGCTTTCTTT. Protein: CASRRGNLGGTEAFF.

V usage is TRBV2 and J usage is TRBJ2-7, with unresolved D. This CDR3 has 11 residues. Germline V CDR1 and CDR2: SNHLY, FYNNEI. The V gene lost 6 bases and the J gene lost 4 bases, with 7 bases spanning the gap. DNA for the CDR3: TGTGCCAGCAGCCCACAGTACGAGCAGTACTTC. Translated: CASSPQYEQYF.

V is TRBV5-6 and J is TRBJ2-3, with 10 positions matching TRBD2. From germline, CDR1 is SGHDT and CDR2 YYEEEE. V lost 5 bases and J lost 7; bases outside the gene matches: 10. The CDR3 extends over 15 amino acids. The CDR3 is CASRQSGRASNTQYF. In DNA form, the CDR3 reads TGTGCCAGCAGGCAGAGCGGGAGGGCCTCAAATACGCAGTATTTT.

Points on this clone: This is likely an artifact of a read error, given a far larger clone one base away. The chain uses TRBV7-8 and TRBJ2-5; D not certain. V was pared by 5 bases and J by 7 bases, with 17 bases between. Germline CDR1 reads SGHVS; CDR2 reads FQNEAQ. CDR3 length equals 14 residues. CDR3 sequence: CASSPPSESRTQYF. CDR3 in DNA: TGTGCCAGCAGCCCTCCAAGCGAGTCACGGACCCAGTACTTC.

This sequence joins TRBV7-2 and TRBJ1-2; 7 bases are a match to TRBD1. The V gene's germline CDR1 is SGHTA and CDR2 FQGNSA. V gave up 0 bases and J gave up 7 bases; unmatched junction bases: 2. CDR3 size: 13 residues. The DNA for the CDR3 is TGTGCCAGCAGCTTAGCGGCAGGGGGTGGCTACACCTTC. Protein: CASSLAAGGGYTF.

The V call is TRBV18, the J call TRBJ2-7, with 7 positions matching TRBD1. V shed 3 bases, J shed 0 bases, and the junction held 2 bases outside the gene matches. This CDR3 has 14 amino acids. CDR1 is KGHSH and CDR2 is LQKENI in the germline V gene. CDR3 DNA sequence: TGTGCCAGCTCACCGGGACAGCACTCCTACGAGCAGTACTTC. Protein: CASSPGQHSYEQYF.

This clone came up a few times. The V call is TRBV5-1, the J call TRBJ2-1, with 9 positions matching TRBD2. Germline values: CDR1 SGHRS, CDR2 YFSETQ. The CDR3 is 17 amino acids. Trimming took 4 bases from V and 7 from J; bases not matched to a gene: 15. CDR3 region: CASSLRSMAGGNNEQFF. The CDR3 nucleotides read TGCGCCAGCAGCCTACGGAGTATGGCGGGAGGGAATAATGAGCAGTTCTTC.

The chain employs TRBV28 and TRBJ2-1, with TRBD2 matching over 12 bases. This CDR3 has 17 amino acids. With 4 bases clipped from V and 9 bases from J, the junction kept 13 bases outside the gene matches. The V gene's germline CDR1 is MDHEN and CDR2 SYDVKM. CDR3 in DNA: TGTGCCAGCAGTTCAGCGCGACTAGCGGGAGTAGGTAGTGAGCAGTTCTTC. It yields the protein CASSSARLAGVGSEQFF.

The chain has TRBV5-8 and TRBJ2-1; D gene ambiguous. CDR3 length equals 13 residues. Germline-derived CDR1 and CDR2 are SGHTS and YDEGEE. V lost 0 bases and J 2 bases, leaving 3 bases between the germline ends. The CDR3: CASSLGTYNEQFF. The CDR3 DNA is TGTGCCAGCAGCTTGGGGACCTACAATGAGCAGTTCTTC.

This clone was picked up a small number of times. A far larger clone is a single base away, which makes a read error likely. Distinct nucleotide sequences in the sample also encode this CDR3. In DNA, the CDR3 is TGTGCCAGCAGTGAAGAGCCAGGGGCCGATTCTGGCTATGGCTACACCTTT. This codes for CASSEEPGADSGYGYTF. The chain joins TRBV25-1 to TRBJ1-2; D possibly corresponds to TRBD1 (6 bases). Germline V gene sequence: CDR1 MGHDK, CDR2 SYGVNS. CDR3 length: 17 amino acids.

In DNA, the CDR3 is TGTGCCAGCTCACCACCCCGGGAGGGCCCCGAGCAGTACTTC. It yields the protein CASSPPREGPEQYF. This chain links TRBV18 with TRBJ2-7; 8 positions match TRBD2. Trimming took 0 bases from V and 6 from J; bases not matched to a gene: 4. The length of the CDR3 is 14 residues. Germline CDR1 and CDR2: KGHSH and LQKENI.